The sequence of this TCR beta chain was determined in a study of a mutant IDH1 vaccine in newly diagnosed glioma. The ends were cut back, 5 bases at V and 2 bases at J, with 2 bases in the middle. Germline loops: CDR1 SEHNR, CDR2 FQNEAQ (reference sequence). The CDR3 loop spans 11 amino acids. Profiling relied on immunoSEQ multiplex PCR, and the TCRdb table lists in-frame clones only, not all of them. The sample lists more than 50,000 clones, 70% to 90% occurring once. The time point denotes: baseline, week 1 (first vaccination visit). Described treatment: pre-vaccination baseline after standard-of-care therapy.

This sequence originates from a man younger than 45 with glioma. This sample comprised PBMCs, obtained from a glioma patient treated with radiotherapy, temozolomide or both. This chain joins TRBV7-9 and TRBJ2-3; D unresolved. This CDR3 reads CASSTTDTQYF. The CDR3 bases are TGTGCCAGCAGCACCACAGATACGCAGTATTTT.